These 17 T cell receptor beta chains originate from one sample sequenced in a study of Graves' ophthalmopathy and Graves' hyperthyroidism. Researchers took RNA transcripts and amplified TCR beta CDR3 regions from them. HTBI-primed first-round RT-PCR preceded second-round multiplex PCR. A single record per CDR3 protein comes from TCRdb applying MiXCR to the multiplex PCR reads. Of about 400,000 distinct CDR3 sequences listed, around 20% are singletons. Sequencing was done on a sample of peripheral blood. Receptors were obtained from a woman aged 18 to 35 with stable Graves' hyperthyroidism.

This clonotype was seen ten or more times. This chain connects TRBV7-2 to TRBJ2-7; D ambiguous. Trimming removed 4 bases from V and 6 bases from J, with 19 bases in between. This CDR3 is built from 15 residues. Germline V lookup: CDR1 SGHTA, CDR2 FQGNSA. CDR3: CASSSHQVAGGEQYF. The CDR3, as DNA: TGTGCCAGCAGCTCCCACCAGGTTGCAGGTGGCGAGCAGTACTTC.

This clonotype was picked up many times. V is TRBV6-1 and J is TRBJ2-2, with 8 bases fitting TRBD2. Germline trimming cut 6 bases from V and 3 bases from J; bases unmatched to any gene: 3. The length of the CDR3 is 14 residues. The germline V gene has CDR1 MNHNS and CDR2 SASEGT. CDR3 residues: CASRVGLDTGELFF. In DNA, the CDR3 is TGTGCCAGCAGAGTGGGACTAGACACCGGGGAGCTGTTTTTT.

This clonotype was seen repeatedly, ten times or more. This chain links TRBV29-1 with TRBJ2-7, with 13 bases aligning to TRBD2. V lost 4 bases to trimming and J lost 5 bases; unmatched junction nucleotides: 5. Per the germline V gene, CDR1 is SQVTM and CDR2 is ANQGSEA. The length of the CDR3 is 14 residues. For the CDR3, the DNA is TGCAGCGTTGCCGGGACTAGCGGGAAGAACGAGCAGTACTTC. This translates into CSVAGTSGKNEQYF.

The rearrangement links TRBV6-2 or TRBV6-3 to TRBJ1-1, with D possibly being TRBD1 (5 bases). The V and J ends lost 5 bases and 4 bases respectively, with 23 bases between them. The CDR3 is 17 residues long. Per the germline V gene, CDR1 is MNHEY and CDR2 is SVGEGT. Here the CDR3 DNA reads TGTGCCAGCAGTCAATTCTTGACAGCTACCTTGGGCACTGAAGCTTTCTTT. Translating gives CASSQFLTATLGTEAFF.

This clonotype was seen more than once but under ten times. Possible read error: a much larger clone is one base away. This rearrangement joins TRBV19 to TRBJ1-6; D uncertain. The CDR3 runs to 15 residues. Between the trimmed V and J ends, which lost 6 bases and 15 bases, there was a span of 24 bases. The germline gives CDR1 LNHDA, CDR2 SQIVND (reference sequence). Written as DNA, the CDR3 is TGTGCCAGTAGGATGACACACTCGGGCTCGGCACACCTCCACTTT. It specifies CASRMTHSGSAHLHF.

This chain connects TRBV6-4 to TRBJ1-2; D possibly corresponds to TRBD1 (5 bases). The CDR3 runs 13 residues. The V end lost 7 bases, the J end lost 6 bases, and 15 bases lay between the germline ends. Germline lookup yields CDR1 MRHNA and CDR2 SNTAGT. Here the CDR3 DNA reads TGTGCCAGCAATACGGGGCACAGTGATGGCTACACCTTC. Translated, it gives CASNTGHSDGYTF.

This clonotype came up once. The chain combines TRBV6-5 with TRBJ2-2, with 7 bases aligning to TRBD1. V shed 2 bases and J 5 bases; nucleotides not matched to a gene: 8. The V gene's germline CDR1 is MNHEY and CDR2 SVGAGI. CDR3 size: 16 residues. CDR3 sequence: CASSYPRQGQTGELFF. The CDR3 coding sequence is TGTGCCAGCAGTTACCCCCGACAGGGTCAAACCGGGGAGCTGTTTTTT.

V gene TRBV12-5 combines with J gene TRBJ1-5; D is unclear. The CDR3 totals 11 residues. Per germline, CDR1 LGHNT and CDR2 FRNRAP. V was clipped by 6 bases and J by 11 bases, with 11 bases between them. In nucleotides, the CDR3 is TGTGCTAGTGGCTCTCCTTTGTCCCAGCATTTT. It translates to CASGSPLSQHF. The full variable domain, with the rest looked up from reference TRBV12-5 and TRBJ1-5, is DARVTQTPRHKVTEMGQEVTMRCQPILGHNTVFWYRQTMMQGLELLAYFRNRAPLDDSGMPKDRFSAEMPDATLATLKIQPSEPRDSAVYFCASGSPLSQHFGDGTRLSIL.

This clonotype came up many times. The rearrangement links TRBV5-5 to TRBJ1-6, with TRBD1 identical over 7 bases. The V segment lost 0 bases and the J segment 13 bases; nucleotides outside the gene matches: 10. Germline V lookup: CDR1 SGHKS, CDR2 YYEKEE (reference sequence). This CDR3 spans 15 amino acids. Here the CDR3 DNA reads TGTGCCAGCAGCTTGGCGGGACAGAAGTTTATTCCCCTCCACTTT. Translated: CASSLAGQKFIPLHF.

This clonotype was recorded only once. The rearrangement links TRBV12-5 to TRBJ1-1; TRBD1 might be the D (5 bases). The germline CDR1 and CDR2 sequences are LGHNT and FRNRAP. The CDR3 consists of 14 residues. V was shortened by 6 bases and J by 1 base, with 12 bases between the two germline ends. CDR3 amino acids: CASGGGTANTEAFF. DNA of the CDR3: TGTGCTAGTGGGGGAGGGACGGCGAACACTGAAGCTTTCTTT.

In its sample, this clonotype was seen many times. The chain couples TRBV6-5 to TRBJ1-4; TRBD1 agrees at 9 bases. The CDR3 loop spans 16 amino acids. V lost 5 bases, J lost 6 bases, and 10 bases stayed unmatched. Germline loops: CDR1 MNHEY, CDR2 SVGAGI. In DNA, the CDR3 is TGTGCCAGCAGTATCCGACCGGGACAGGGTCATGAAAAACTGTTTTTT. This gives the protein CASSIRPGQGHEKLFF.

This clonotype was seen many times. V usage is TRBV6-1 and J usage is TRBJ2-5; 9 nucleotides match TRBD2. J gave up 1 base and V 8 bases, and 8 bases lay outside the gene matches. The CDR3 has 15 amino acids. Germline loops: CDR1 MNHNS, CDR2 SASEGT. In DNA form, the CDR3 reads TGTGCCAGCGCTGATAGCGGGAGCTTCCAAGAGACCCAGTACTTC. Translated, it gives CASADSGSFQETQYF.

This clonotype was counted ten times or more. The rearrangement joins TRBV7-2 to TRBJ2-7; TRBD2 agrees at 10 bases. The V gene end was trimmed by 4 bases and the J gene end by 1 base; junction bases not matched to a gene: 7. CDR3 length: 16 residues. CDR1 is SGHTA and CDR2 is FQGNSA in the germline V gene. The CDR3 spells CASSSTTSGFSYEQYF. For the CDR3, the DNA is TGTGCCAGCAGCTCAACGACTAGCGGGTTTTCCTACGAGCAGTACTTC.

This clonotype was observed many times. CDR3: CASSLGAGAYEQYF. The CDR3 DNA sequence: TGTGCCAGCAGCTTAGGGGCAGGGGCTTACGAGCAGTACTTC. The chain has TRBV7-2 and TRBJ2-7, with D possibly being TRBD1 (6 bases). The V end was cut by 1 base, the J end by 4 bases, with 11 bases between. The CDR3 is 14 residues long. Germline V gene lookup returns CDR1 SGHTA and CDR2 FQGNSA.

This clonotype was counted many times. The rearrangement joins TRBV20-1 to TRBJ1-5; no firm D call. V was pared by 0 bases and J by 9 bases, with 9 bases between. Germline V gene sequence: CDR1 DFQATT, CDR2 SNEGSKA (reference sequence). The length of the CDR3 is 12 residues. The DNA of the CDR3 is TGCAGTGCTAGAGACGGAAGGTCGCCCCAGCATTTT. Protein product: CSARDGRSPQHF.

This clonotype was found many times. The V and J genes are TRBV19 and TRBJ1-2, with 8 bases identical to TRBD1. The ends lost 6 bases at V and 7 bases at J; junction bases unmatched: 16. Germline V gene lookup returns CDR1 LNHDA and CDR2 SQIVND (reference sequence). This CDR3 is 16 amino acids long. CDR3 nucleotide sequence: TGTGCCAGTAGGGATAGGCCAGGGGGCGCGCGTTCTGGCTACACCTTC. Residues: CASRDRPGGARSGYTF.

In this sample, this clonotype turned up many times. The rearrangement uses TRBV27 and TRBJ1-2; 8 nucleotides align to TRBD1. This CDR3 region has 13 residues. J lost 7 bases, V lost 6 bases, and 7 bases had no gene match. CDR1 MNHEY and CDR2 SMNVEV come from the germline V gene (reference sequence). The CDR3 nucleotides read TGTGCCAGCAGGACACAGGGGGGTGGTGGCTACACCTTC. Its translation: CASRTQGGGGYTF.